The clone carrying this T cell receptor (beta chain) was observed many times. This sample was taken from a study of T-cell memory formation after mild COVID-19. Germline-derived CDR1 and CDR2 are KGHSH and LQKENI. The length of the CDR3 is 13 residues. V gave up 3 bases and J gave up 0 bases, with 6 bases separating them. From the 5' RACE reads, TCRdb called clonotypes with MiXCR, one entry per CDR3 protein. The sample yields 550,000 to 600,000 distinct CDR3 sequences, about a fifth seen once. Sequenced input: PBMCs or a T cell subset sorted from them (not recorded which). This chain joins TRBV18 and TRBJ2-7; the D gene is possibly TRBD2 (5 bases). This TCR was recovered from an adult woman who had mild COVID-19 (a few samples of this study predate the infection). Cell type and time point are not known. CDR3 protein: CASSPGDSYEQYF. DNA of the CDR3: TGTGCCAGCTCACCCGGGGACTCCTACGAGCAGTACTTC.